The 29 T cell receptor beta chains below were found in one sample sequenced in a study of blood T cell repertoires in COVID-19. Sequencing was performed with immunoSEQ multiplex PCR; in TCRdb, only in-frame clones are kept and a portion is missing. The sample shows approximately 130,000 clones, 80% to 85% of them seen only once. The specimen sequenced was peripheral blood. These receptor sequences come from an older woman with active or convalescent COVID-19.

V is TRBV6-1 and J is TRBJ2-2; TRBD1 might be the D (5 bases). From germline, CDR1 is MNHNS and CDR2 SASEGT. The CDR3 sequence is 16 residues long. Trimming removed 1 base from V and 4 bases from J, with 13 bases in between. CDR3 DNA sequence: TGTGCCAGCAGTGAAGATGGACGCAGGGTCACCGGGGAGCTGTTTTTT. Translated, it gives CASSEDGRRVTGELFF.

The rearrangement uses TRBV6-5 and TRBJ1-5; TRBD1 might be the D (6 bases). With 6 bases removed from V and 3 bases from J, the gap between germline ends came to 12 bases. From germline, CDR1 is MNHEY and CDR2 SVGAGI. This CDR3 contains 14 residues. CDR3 loop: CASRSTGPNQPQHF. As DNA, the CDR3 is TGTGCCAGCAGATCAACAGGGCCCAATCAGCCCCAGCATTTT.

V is TRBV6-5 and J is TRBJ2-5; 7 nucleotides match TRBD2. The CDR3 extends over 12 amino acids. The germline V gene has CDR1 MNHEY and CDR2 SVGAGI. Losses at the gene ends were 6 bases for V and 10 bases for J; bases not matched to a gene: 8. The DNA for the CDR3 is TGTGCCAGCAGAAGACTAGCAGGACACCAGTACTTC. This codes for CASRRLAGHQYF.

The rearrangement joins TRBV5-4 to TRBJ2-5; perhaps TRBD1 as D (6 bases). The CDR3 consists of 14 residues. Trimming took off 5 bases at V and 5 bases at J, with 16 bases between the two ends. Germline-derived CDR1 and CDR2 are SGHNT and YYREEE (reference sequence). CDR3 loop: CASSSSGTRETQYF. The CDR3 nucleotides are TGTGCCAGCAGTTCTTCCGGGACACGGGAGACCCAGTACTTC.

Comment on this clone: Additional DNA sequences in this sample encode the identical CDR3. This sequence joins TRBV5-1 and TRBJ2-3; 13 nucleotides agree with TRBD2. There are 16 residues in the CDR3. Trimming at V came to 4 bases and at J to 1 base, leaving 3 bases not matched to a gene. The germline V gene has CDR1 SGHRS and CDR2 YFSETQ. CDR3 in DNA: TGCGCCAGCAGCATAGGGACTAGCGGGGGCACAGATACGCAGTATTTT. Protein sequence: CASSIGTSGGTDTQYF. Together with reference TRBV5-1 and TRBJ2-3, the CDR3 gives the full variable domain: KAGVTQTPRYLIKTRGQQVTLSCSPISGHRSVSWYQQTPGQGLQFLFEYFSETQRNKGNFPGRFSGRQFSNSRSEMNVSTLELGDSALYLCASSIGTSGGTDTQYFGPGTRLTVL.

In its sample, this clone was seen once. This chain joins TRBV6-2 or TRBV6-3 and TRBJ2-1, with TRBD2 as a possible D gene (7 bases). The V gene lost 6 bases and the J gene lost 6 bases, with 18 bases spanning the gap. CDR1 and CDR2 from the germline V gene are MNHEY and SVGEGT. The CDR3 loop spans 15 amino acids. The CDR3, as DNA: TGTGCCAGCAGCTCCTTAGGGGGGGTTTCCAATGAGCAGTTCTTC. Its protein product is CASSSLGGVSNEQFF.

The genes are TRBV6-5 and TRBJ1-2, with D perhaps matching TRBD1 (6 bases). Between the trimmed V and J ends, which lost 5 bases and 0 bases, there was a span of 13 bases. The CDR3 spans 15 residues. Germline assignment: CDR1 MNHEY and CDR2 SVGAGI. CDR3 DNA sequence: TGTGCCAGCAGTAACCTCCGGGACACTAACTATGGCTACACCTTC. Translated, it gives CASSNLRDTNYGYTF.

This chain uses TRBV7-3 with TRBJ2-1, with 8 bases aligning to TRBD2. Germline V gene lookup returns CDR1 SGHTA and CDR2 FQGTGA. With V trimmed by 4 bases and J by 9 bases, 5 bases remained unmatched. This CDR3 has 13 amino acids. This chain's CDR3 is CASSSFLAGEQFF. The CDR3 region has the DNA TGTGCCAGCAGCTCCTTTCTAGCGGGTGAGCAGTTCTTC.

This chain connects TRBV5-1 to TRBJ1-1; 7 nucleotides line up with TRBD1. After removal of 4 bases from V and 0 bases from J, the junction contained 3 bases not matched to a gene. Per germline, CDR1 SGHRS and CDR2 YFSETQ. CDR3 length: 14 amino acids. The CDR3 here is CASSADRLNTEAFF. For the CDR3, the DNA is TGCGCCAGCAGCGCGGACAGGCTGAACACTGAAGCTTTCTTT.

This chain joins TRBV5-1 and TRBJ1-5; D is uncertain. This CDR3 spans 15 amino acids. The ends were cut back, 0 bases at V and 2 bases at J, with 9 bases in the middle. CDR1 is SGHRS and CDR2 is YFSETQ in the germline V gene. In DNA, the CDR3 is TGCGCCAGCAGCTTGGGGCCCGAAGGCAATCAGCCCCAGCATTTT. Translation: CASSLGPEGNQPQHF.

In its sample, this clone was seen a few times. This chain joins TRBV7-3 and TRBJ2-1; 7 bases fit TRBD2. V was clipped by 1 base and J by 2 bases; unmatched bases: 2. CDR3 length: 15 amino acids. Germline V lookup: CDR1 SGHTA, CDR2 FQGTGA. The CDR3 sequence is CASSLRAGPYNEQFF. The CDR3 DNA sequence: TGTGCCAGCAGCTTAAGAGCGGGACCCTACAATGAGCAGTTCTTC. Full variable domain (missing parts from reference TRBV7-3 and TRBJ2-1): GAGVSQTPSNKVTEKGKYVELRCDPISGHTALYWYRQSLGQGPEFLIYFQGTGAADDSGLPNDRFFAVRPEGSVSTLKIQRTERGDSAVYLCASSLRAGPYNEQFFGPGTRLTVL.

The chain employs TRBV5-1 and TRBJ2-7, with 7 positions matching TRBD2. The CDR3 is 15 amino acids. V shed 0 bases, J shed 7 bases, and the junction held 10 bases outside the gene matches. CDR1 is SGHRS, CDR2 YFSETQ, per germline. The CDR3 sequence: CASSLGVGAGDEQYF. Here the CDR3 DNA reads TGCGCCAGCAGCTTGGGAGTAGGGGCGGGGGATGAGCAGTACTTC.

The rearrangement links TRBV7-3 to TRBJ2-3, with 12 bases that match TRBD2. Per the germline V gene, CDR1 is SGHTA and CDR2 is FQGTGA. V lost 5 bases to trimming and J lost 0 bases; unmatched junction nucleotides: 3. CDR3 size: 16 residues. DNA for the CDR3: TGTGCCAGCAGCGTCGGGACTAGCGGGAGCACAGATACGCAGTATTTT. The encoded protein is CASSVGTSGSTDTQYF.

V gene TRBV28 combines with J gene TRBJ2-3, with TRBD2 identical over 9 bases. The CDR3 has 19 amino acids. J lost 4 bases, V lost 2 bases, and 16 bases had no gene match. Germline assignment: CDR1 MDHEN and CDR2 SYDVKM. CDR3 loop: CASSLTAGGPFGGADTQYF. Here the CDR3 DNA reads TGTGCCAGCAGTTTAACGGCGGGAGGGCCTTTTGGTGGCGCAGATACGCAGTATTTT. The full variable domain, completed using reference TRBV28 and TRBJ2-3, is DVKVTQSSRYLVKRTGEKVFLECVQDMDHENMFWYRQDPGLGLRLIYFSYDVKMKEKGDIPEGYSVSREKKERFSLILESASTNQTSMYLCASSLTAGGPFGGADTQYFGPGTRLTVL.

The chain has TRBV28 and TRBJ1-1; 7 positions agree with TRBD1. The ends lost 4 bases at V and 1 base at J; junction bases unmatched: 6. Germline CDR1 MDHEN, CDR2 SYDVKM. The CDR3 sequence is 15 residues long. This CDR3 is CASSSWTGGNTEAFF. As DNA, the CDR3 is TGTGCCAGCAGTTCTTGGACAGGAGGGAACACTGAAGCTTTCTTT.

The CDR3 DNA sequence: TGTGCCAGCAGCTCAGACTATGGCTACACCTTC. Amino acids: CASSSDYGYTF. The chain recombines TRBV5-6 with TRBJ1-2; D is unclear. CDR1 SGHDT and CDR2 YYEEEE come from the germline V gene. The CDR3 extends over 11 amino acids. The V and J ends lost 3 bases and 3 bases respectively, with 3 bases between them.

The chain combines TRBV19 with TRBJ2-7; 12 positions agree with TRBD2. V shed 3 bases, J shed 6 bases, and the junction held 3 bases outside the gene matches. Looked up from germline, CDR1 is LNHDA and CDR2 is SQIVND (reference sequence). The CDR3 sequence is 14 residues long. The CDR3 sequence: CASSIRTSGTEQYF. In DNA form, the CDR3 reads TGTGCCAGTAGTATCCGGACTAGCGGGACCGAGCAGTACTTC.

This chain uses TRBV27 with TRBJ1-5, with a weak D call TRBD1 (6 bases). The CDR3 loop spans 13 amino acids. CDR1 is MNHEY and CDR2 is SMNVEV in the germline V gene (reference sequence). V was shortened by 3 bases and J by 9 bases, with 12 bases between the two germline ends. CDR3 in DNA: TGTGCCAGCAGTTTTCAGGGGTCTCCGCCCCAGCATTTT. Amino acid sequence: CASSFQGSPPQHF.

This sequence joins TRBV3-1 (or the pseudogene TRBV3-2) and TRBJ2-3, with D perhaps matching TRBD2 (6 bases). The CDR3 contains 16 residues. V was clipped by 4 bases and J by 5 bases, with 19 bases between them. Germline CDR1 and CDR2: LGHDT and YNNKEL (reference sequence). In nucleotides, the CDR3 is TGTGCCAGCAGCCGATCGGGACTCGGGGACGAAGATACGCAGTATTTT. Protein: CASSRSGLGDEDTQYF.

The J gene is TRBJ1-5, the V gene TRBV10-3; TRBD1 agrees at 8 bases. J gave up 1 base and V 4 bases, and 3 bases lay outside the gene matches. CDR3 length: 15 amino acids. Germline CDR1 and CDR2: ENHRY and SYGVKD. Written as DNA, the CDR3 is TGTGCCATCAGTGTGGACAGGGAAAGCAATCAGCCCCAGCATTTT. It translates to CAISVDRESNQPQHF.

The V gene is TRBV27, the J gene TRBJ1-1; 8 bases line up with TRBD1. Germline V gene sequence: CDR1 MNHEY, CDR2 SMNVEV (reference sequence). The junction had 12 bases not matched to a gene; V was cut back by 5 bases and J by 4 bases. This CDR3 spans 16 amino acids. CDR3 loop: CASSVYRGVGITEAFF. In DNA, the CDR3 is TGTGCCAGCAGTGTCTACAGGGGGGTAGGGATCACTGAAGCTTTCTTT.

The rearrangement uses TRBV30 and TRBJ1-5; 7 bases map to TRBD1. This CDR3 contains 15 residues. CDR1 and CDR2 from the germline V gene are GTSNPN and SVGIG (reference sequence). Unmatched junction bases numbered 6, after V lost 1 base and J lost 3 bases. CDR3 in amino acids: CAWSARGLVNQPQHF. The CDR3 coding sequence is TGTGCCTGGAGTGCGAGGGGGCTGGTCAATCAGCCCCAGCATTTT. The variable domain in full, with the rest retrieved from reference TRBV30 and TRBJ1-5, is SQTIHQWPATLVQPVGSPLSLECTVEGTSNPNLYWYRQAAGRGLQLLFYSVGIGQISSEVPQNLSASRPQDRQFILSSKKLLLSDSGFYLCAWSARGLVNQPQHFGDGTRLSIL.

The gene calls are TRBV5-4 and TRBJ2-6; 7 bases fit TRBD2. The germline V gene encodes CDR1 SGHNT and CDR2 YYREEE (reference sequence). J lost 4 bases, V lost 6 bases, and 19 bases had no gene match. The CDR3 length is 19 residues. CDR3 in DNA: TGTGCCAGCACCAGGGCGGGGGAGCGAACCCGTGCGGGGGCCAACGTCCTGACTTTC. This sequence encodes CASTRAGERTRAGANVLTF.

This chain connects TRBV6-2 or TRBV6-3 to TRBJ2-1; 9 bases agree with TRBD2. Germline values: CDR1 MNHEY, CDR2 SVGEGT. The CDR3 extends over 16 amino acids. With V trimmed by 0 bases and J by 7 bases, 7 bases remained unmatched. CDR3 nucleotides: TGTGCCAGCAGTTACTCTGGCGGGAGGGCCCGGAATGAGCAGTTCTTC. It encodes CASSYSGGRARNEQFF.

This chain links TRBV13 with TRBJ1-6; D remains unclear. V gave up 6 bases and J gave up 6 bases, with 15 bases separating them. CDR3 length: 15 residues. The germline V gene encodes CDR1 PRHDT and CDR2 FYEKMQ (reference sequence). CDR3 bases: TGTGCCAGCAGTTTTCGAAACAAGATTAATTCACCCCTCCACTTT. Translating it yields CASSFRNKINSPLHF.

The chain joins TRBV2 to TRBJ1-1, with 10 bases matching TRBD1. Per germline, CDR1 SNHLY and CDR2 FYNNEI. CDR3 length: 14 amino acids. V was pared by 7 bases and J by 3 bases, with 5 bases of the junction left unmatched. The CDR3, as DNA: TGTGCCAGCAACGTGGGACAGGGGTACACTGAAGCTTTCTTT. It is translated as CASNVGQGYTEAFF.

The chain couples TRBV28 to TRBJ2-7; weak D call: TRBD2 (5 bases). The CDR3 runs 15 residues. Germline-derived CDR1 and CDR2 are MDHEN and SYDVKM. Trimming left V 5 bases short and J 2 bases short, with 16 bases between. The CDR3 region has the DNA TGTGCCAGCAGTGTGAGGCGGGTCCGCCCCTACGAGCAGTACTTC. Translated, it gives CASSVRRVRPYEQYF.

CDR3 nucleotide sequence: TGCGCCAGCAGGAGGGCAGGGGTGGGAGATACGCAGTATTTT. This encodes CASRRAGVGDTQYF. This chain joins TRBV4-1 and TRBJ2-3; D may be TRBD1 (6 bases). This CDR3 contains 14 residues. Germline V gene data show CDR1 as MGHRA and CDR2 as YSYEKL. The V and J ends lost 6 bases and 5 bases respectively, with 15 bases between them.

This clone was picked up one time. The CDR3 nucleotides are TGTGCCAGCAGCTTTAGTAGGTCAGGGGCAGGCGGGGAGCTGTTTTTT. Translating gives CASSFSRSGAGGELFF. The V gene is TRBV11-2, the J gene TRBJ2-2; maybe TRBD1 (6 bases). With 3 bases removed from V and 7 bases from J, the gap between germline ends came to 18 bases. Germline V gene sequence: CDR1 SGHAT, CDR2 FQNNGV. CDR3 length: 16 amino acids.